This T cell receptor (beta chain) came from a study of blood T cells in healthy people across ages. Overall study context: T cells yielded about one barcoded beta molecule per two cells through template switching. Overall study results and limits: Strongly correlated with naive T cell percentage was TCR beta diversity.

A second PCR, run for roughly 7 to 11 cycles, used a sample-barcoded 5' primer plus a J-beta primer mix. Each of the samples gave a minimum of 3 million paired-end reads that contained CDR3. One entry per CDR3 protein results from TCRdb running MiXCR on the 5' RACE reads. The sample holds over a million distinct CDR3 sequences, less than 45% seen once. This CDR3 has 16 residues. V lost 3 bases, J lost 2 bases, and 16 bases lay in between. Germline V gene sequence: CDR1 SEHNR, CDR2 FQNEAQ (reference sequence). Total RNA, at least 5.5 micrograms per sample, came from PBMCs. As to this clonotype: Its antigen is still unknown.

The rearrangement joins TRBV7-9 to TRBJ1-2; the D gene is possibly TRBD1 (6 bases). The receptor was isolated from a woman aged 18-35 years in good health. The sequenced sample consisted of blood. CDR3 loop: CASSLWARGQNYGYTF. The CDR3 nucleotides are TGTGCCAGCAGCTTGTGGGCGCGGGGGCAGAACTATGGCTACACCTTC.